What follows are 2 T cell receptor beta chains derived from one specimen sequenced in a study of Tregs in tolerant kidney transplant recipients. Clones were read by immunoSEQ multiplex PCR, and TCRdb kept only the in-frame ones, dropping some. This sample carries approximately 35,000 clones, with under 9% going to the ten biggest clones. The starting material was CD8+ T cells from blood, obtained before the transplant. These receptors all stem from a human donor who received a combined kidney and bone marrow transplant.

Turning to this clone: The read gets to within 3 residues of the CDR3 end, and the germline J gene fills in the rest. The chain uses TRBV5-6 and TRBJ2-1; D is uncertain. The CDR3 covers 12 residues. CDR1 and CDR2 from the germline V gene are SGHDT and YYEEEE. V was cut by 3 bases and J by 7 bases, with 8 bases left in between. This CDR3 reads CASSYISNEQFF. CDR3 DNA (partial): TGTGCCAGCAGCTACATCTCAAATGAG.

CDR3 sequence: CASSPWTGGDTEAFF. The sequenced CDR3 bases are TGTGCCAGCAGCCCTTGGACAGGGGGTGACACTGAA. The chain links TRBV7-9 to TRBJ1-1; 10 bases align to TRBD1. Sequencing ends 3 residues short of the CDR3 end; the germline J gene provides the rest. The CDR3 spans 15 residues. J lost 3 bases, V lost 5 bases, and 6 bases had no gene match. Per the germline V gene, CDR1 is SEHNR and CDR2 is FQNEAQ (reference sequence). Based on the CDR3 plus reference TRBV7-9 and TRBJ1-1, the full variable domain is DTGVSQNPRHKITKRGQNVTFRCDPISEHNRLYWYRQTLGQGPEFLTYFQNEAQLEKSRLLSDRFSAERPKGSFSTLEIQRTEQGDSAMYLCASSPWTGGDTEAFFGQGTRLTVV.